This TCR beta chain was captured in a study of OX40 agonist ivuxolimab in advanced cancers. At the level of the whole study: Ivuxolimab, which targeted the costimulatory receptor OX40 (CD134), was an agonistic, fully human IgG2 monoclonal antibody. The purpose of peripheral TCRbeta sequencing was to test whether ivuxolimab changed TCR sequence diversity and led to clonal T-cell expansion. Intravenous ivuxolimab was administered to patients every 2 weeks at six dose levels: 0.01, 0.1, 0.3, 1.5, 3 and 10 mg/kg. The paper covers the monotherapy dose-escalation part of the phase I ivuxolimab trial, which included N ≈ 50 patients. Among the approximately 54 dose-escalation patients, about 19 had hepatocellular carcinoma, approximately 15 melanoma, 9 renal cell carcinoma and 9 head and neck cancer. A male proportion of roughly 85% and a mean age of 60 years, ranging from roughly 23 to 80, were recorded for the dose-escalation cohort. Partial responses occurred in three dose-escalation patients: two with cutaneous melanoma and one with hepatocellular carcinoma. Patients were allowed to have had prior anti-PD-1, anti-PD-L1 or anti-CTLA-4 therapy, and around 40% of the dose-escalation patients had previously received checkpoint inhibitors.

For sequencing of the TCRbeta CDR3 region, genomic DNA was extracted from the sorted cells. The immunoSEQ Assay was used to sequence the TCRbeta CDR3 regions. The clones in this table, taken by TCRdb from immuneACCESS, are in-frame only. Not every clone is retained; where verified, under half of the shortfall comes from an unresolved V gene, and the cause of the rest is unknown. Across this sample there are around 67,000 clones, with around 80% seen only once. The top ten hold approximately 1.2% of the sample. The trial excluded patients who had a history of autoimmune disease or who were on systemic immunosuppression. In every dose cohort, peripheral blood was drawn for TCR sequencing at baseline, cycle 4 day 1, and cycle 7 day 1. Samples came from an open-label, multicenter, first-in-human phase I dose-escalation trial of ivuxolimab. Adults with locally advanced or metastatic head and neck squamous cell, hepatocellular, melanoma or renal cell carcinoma were enrolled in the trial. Before TCR sequencing, CD4+ and CD8+ T cells were separately sorted from peripheral blood.

As for this clone: Its binding antigen is unknown. No base qualities exist here, and no much larger clone lies one base off it.

Paper-wide results and their limitations: After ivuxolimab, expanded clones were on average more numerous among CD8+ T cells than among CD4+ T cells. Low levels of normalized T-cell clonal expansion were also shown by some nonresponding patients. At doses from 0.1 to 3.0 mg/kg, clonal expansion was seen in both CD4+ and CD8+ blood T cells between baseline and week 6. Partial responders in the 0.1-3.0 mg/kg groups had among the lowest normalized peripheral clonal expansion, especially among CD8+ T cells. The antigen specificity of the clonally expanded peripheral T cells was not determined.

V loses 6 bases of germline sequence and J loses 1 base, and the interval between the two ends is 6 bases. CDR3 length: 13 amino acids, cysteine to phenylalanine. Only the CDR3 region is kept as DNA, spanning 39 bases read in frame from base 1. From the germline V gene, CDR1 is KGHSH and CDR2 is LQKENI. The TCR originated in an adult with an advanced solid tumor such as melanoma, head and neck, liver or kidney cancer. The specimen was CD4+ or CD8+ T cells sorted from blood, collected in a trial of the OX40 agonist ivuxolimab. Recombination connected TRBV18 to TRBJ2-2; the D gene is not confidently resolved. The CDR3 in this case is CASSRWNTGELFF. The DNA is TGTGCCAGCTCTCGATGGAACACCGGGGAGCTGTTTTTT.